What follows are 26 T cell receptor beta chains derived from one specimen sequenced in a study of cytomegalovirus exposure and HLA in healthy donors. Amplification used 60 Vbeta primers and 13 Jbeta primers. Using immunoSEQ multiplex PCR, the repertoire was profiled, and TCRdb retains in-frame clones only, with some absent. The data show approximately 170,000 clones, over 70% seen once. The specimen was PBMCs. These receptors were obtained from a woman aged 40 to 50 in good health and CMV-seropositive.

The chain uses TRBV19 and TRBJ1-6, with 8 bases identical to TRBD1. Germline-derived CDR1 and CDR2 are LNHDA and SQIVND (reference sequence). This CDR3 contains 15 residues. V gave up 7 bases and J gave up 5 bases; unmatched junction bases: 7. The CDR3 protein is CASTPTDRDNSPLHF. The CDR3 DNA is TGTGCCAGTACCCCAACGGACAGGGATAATTCACCCCTCCACTTT. The variable domain in full, with the rest retrieved from reference TRBV19 and TRBJ1-6, is DGGITQSPKYLFRKEGQNVTLSCEQNLNHDAMYWYRQDPGQGLRLIYYSQIVNDFQKGDIAEGYSVSREKKESFPLTVTSAQKNPTAFYLCASTPTDRDNSPLHFGNGTRLTVT.

Regarding this clone: Mismatch with germline at one junction end may stem from a read error. V gene TRBV7-9 combines with J gene TRBJ2-7, with a tentative D call TRBD1 (5 bases). Germline lookup yields CDR1 SEHNR and CDR2 FQNEAQ (reference sequence). The CDR3 sequence is 13 residues long. The CDR3 sequence: CSSSPDTSYEQYF. The CDR3 DNA is TGTTCCAGCAGCCCGGACACCTCCTACGAGCAGTACTTC.

This sequence joins TRBV2 and TRBJ2-5; no definite D call. CDR3 length equals 14 residues. V shed 1 base and J shed 5 bases, with 11 bases lying between them. Per the germline V gene, CDR1 is SNHLY and CDR2 is FYNNEI. The CDR3 DNA reads TGTGCCAGCAGTGAAGGCGGAGCTTCGGAGACCCAGTACTTC. Translated, it gives CASSEGGASETQYF.

The chain is built from TRBV28 and TRBJ2-7; 10 bases align to TRBD1. The CDR3 covers 15 residues. The trim removed 6 bases at V and 4 bases at J, leaving 9 bases unmatched. From germline, CDR1 is MDHEN and CDR2 SYDVKM. In nucleotides, the CDR3 is TGTGCCAGCAGCTCGACAGGGGGCCGGAATTACGAGCAGTACTTC. Translation gives CASSSTGGRNYEQYF. Looking up the rest from reference TRBV28 and TRBJ2-7 gives the full variable domain: DVKVTQSSRYLVKRTGEKVFLECVQDMDHENMFWYRQDPGLGLRLIYFSYDVKMKEKGDIPEGYSVSREKKERFSLILESASTNQTSMYLCASSSTGGRNYEQYFGPGTRLTVT.

The V call is TRBV5-8, the J call TRBJ2-1; 11 bases agree with TRBD1. The V gene end was trimmed by 7 bases and the J gene end by 7 bases; junction bases not matched to a gene: 13. Germline-derived CDR1 and CDR2 are SGHTS and YDEGEE. The CDR3 loop spans 16 amino acids. This chain's CDR3 is CASALVPGQGGNEQFF. The CDR3 DNA sequence: TGTGCCAGCGCCTTGGTTCCGGGACAGGGGGGGAATGAGCAGTTCTTC.

The CDR3: CASSSVAGGTPGTQYF. CDR3 nucleotides: TGTGCCAGCAGCTCGGTAGCGGGGGGTACCCCCGGGACCCAGTACTTC. The chain links TRBV7-9 to TRBJ2-5, with 10 bases matching TRBD2. The CDR3 covers 16 residues. CDR1 is SEHNR, CDR2 FQNEAQ, per germline (reference sequence). Trimming at V came to 4 bases and at J to 7 bases, leaving 12 bases not matched to a gene.

Turning to this clone: Additional DNA sequences in this sample encode the identical CDR3. In nucleotides, the CDR3 is TGTGCCAGCAGTCCCGACAGGAACTATGGCTACACCTTC. Translated: CASSPDRNYGYTF. The chain combines TRBV27 with TRBJ1-2, with TRBD1 as a possible D gene (6 bases). CDR3 length: 13 residues. V lost 5 bases and J 2 bases, leaving 9 bases between the germline ends. In germline, CDR1 is MNHEY, CDR2 SMNVEV (reference sequence).

This clone has only a few counts. The CDR3: CASSHSAGGPQYF. CDR3 coding DNA: TGTGCCAGCAGCCACAGCGCGGGGGGGCCTCAGTACTTC. The V gene is TRBV4-2, the J gene TRBJ2-7; TRBD2 agrees at 9 bases. Unmatched junction bases numbered 7, after V lost 3 bases and J lost 10 bases. The CDR3 extends over 13 amino acids. Germline assignment: CDR1 LGHNA and CDR2 YNFKEQ.

The chain carries TRBV6-6 and TRBJ2-1; D unresolved. CDR3 length equals 13 residues. V lost 6 bases, J lost 0 bases, and 6 bases lay in between. Germline CDR1 and CDR2: MNHNY and SVGAGI (reference sequence). CDR3 in DNA: TGTGCCAGCAGCGCTAGCTCCTACAATGAGCAGTTCTTC. Residues: CASSASSYNEQFF.

To note about this clone: A junction end diverges from the germline sequence, so it may reflect a read error. The rearrangement uses TRBV2 and TRBJ2-6, with 8 nucleotides matching TRBD1. CDR3 length: 15 residues. Germline V gene data show CDR1 as SNHLY and CDR2 as FYNNEI. The CDR3 loop is CASGQGALGANGLTF. The CDR3 coding sequence is TGTGCCAGCGGTCAGGGGGCGCTTGGGGCCAACGGCCTGACTTTC.

The chain employs TRBV6-5 and TRBJ1-2; D is unresolved. The germline V gene encodes CDR1 MNHEY and CDR2 SVGAGI. Trimming took off 6 bases at V and 4 bases at J, with 15 bases between the two ends. This CDR3 region has 14 residues. CDR3 sequence: CASRGSGEGYGYTF. As DNA, the CDR3 is TGTGCCAGCAGGGGGAGTGGAGAGGGCTATGGCTACACCTTC.

The chain employs TRBV7-2 and TRBJ1-3; D is possibly TRBD1 (6 bases). V lost 2 bases to trimming and J lost 3 bases, with 8 bases between them. The CDR3 totals 14 residues. Per germline, CDR1 SGHTA and CDR2 FQGNSA. The CDR3 here is CASSLPGVGNTIYF. The CDR3 bases are TGTGCCAGCAGCTTACCAGGGGTTGGAAACACCATATATTTT.

This clone was found a few times. The CDR3 DNA follows: TGCGCCAGCAGTGAGTCGATTTATAGCGGGGGGTCACGTACGTACGAGCAGTACTTC. Translation gives CASSESIYSGGSRTYEQYF. J is TRBJ2-7 and V is TRBV10-2; 10 positions match TRBD2. Germline CDR1 and CDR2: WSHSY and SAAADI. The CDR3 is made up of 19 amino acids. V trimming: 0 bases; J trimming: 4 bases; junction bases outside the gene matches: 15.

The gene calls are TRBV27 and TRBJ2-5, with TRBD2 matching over 7 bases. With V trimmed by 5 bases and J by 3 bases, 21 bases remained unmatched. This CDR3 has 19 amino acids. CDR1 is MNHEY, CDR2 SMNVEV, per germline (reference sequence). The CDR3 sequence: CASSNTRRWAVGGEETQYF. The CDR3 nucleotides are TGTGCCAGCAGTAATACGCGGAGATGGGCGGTTGGGGGGGAAGAGACCCAGTACTTC.

The V call is TRBV7-3, the J call TRBJ2-3, with 10 bases aligning to TRBD2. Per germline, CDR1 SGHTA and CDR2 FQGTGA. The J segment lost 0 bases and the V segment lost 4 bases, leaving 4 bases of the junction unmatched. The CDR3 totals 16 residues. The CDR3 DNA is TGTGCCAGCAGCTCAATAGCGGGGGGAAGCACAGATACGCAGTATTTT. Amino acid sequence: CASSSIAGGSTDTQYF. The full variable domain, completed using reference TRBV7-3 and TRBJ2-3, is GAGVSQTPSNKVTEKGKYVELRCDPISGHTALYWYRQSLGQGPEFLIYFQGTGAADDSGLPNDRFFAVRPEGSVSTLKIQRTERGDSAVYLCASSSIAGGSTDTQYFGPGTRLTVL.

The chain couples TRBV5-6 to TRBJ2-3; no firm D call. The germline V and J ends were trimmed by 5 bases and 0 bases, with 13 bases remaining between them. This CDR3 region has 15 residues. Germline V gene lookup returns CDR1 SGHDT and CDR2 YYEEEE. CDR3 sequence reads: CASSSRGVSTDTQYF. CDR3 sequence (DNA): TGTGCCAGCAGTTCCAGAGGCGTTAGCACAGATACGCAGTATTTT.

The J gene is TRBJ2-2, the V gene TRBV6-1; the match to TRBD1 covers 9 bases. V lost 8 bases, J lost 7 bases, and 8 bases stayed unmatched. CDR3 length: 14 residues. CDR1 MNHNS and CDR2 SASEGT come from the germline V gene. The CDR3 region has the DNA TGTGCCAGCGCCCACAGGGGGCGCGACGGGGAGCTGTTTTTT. This gives the protein CASAHRGRDGELFF.

Only one count was recorded for this clone. The chain combines TRBV6-5 with TRBJ1-1, with D unresolved. CDR1 and CDR2 from the germline V gene are MNHEY and SVGAGI. The CDR3 sequence is 13 residues long. Trimming removed 5 bases from V and 5 bases from J, with 12 bases in between. The CDR3 DNA sequence: TGTGCCAGCAGTGTCGGGTCGGGGACTGAAGCTTTCTTT. Residues: CASSVGSGTEAFF.

This clone was counted between two and nine times. The rearrangement uses TRBV11-2 and TRBJ2-3, with 11 bases that match TRBD2. Losses at the gene ends were 2 bases for V and 2 bases for J; bases not matched to a gene: 6. Germline assignment: CDR1 SGHAT and CDR2 FQNNGV. This CDR3 spans 17 amino acids. The CDR3 nucleotides read TGTGCCAGCAGCTTATTACTAGCGGGGGCTTTCACAGATACGCAGTATTTT. Amino acid sequence: CASSLLLAGAFTDTQYF.

This clone came up once. The chain combines TRBV7-2 with TRBJ2-5; 9 bases are a match to TRBD2. Germline V CDR1 and CDR2: SGHTA, FQGNSA. The trim removed 5 bases at V and 5 bases at J, leaving 12 bases unmatched. The CDR3 has 16 residues. CDR3 coding DNA: TGTGCCAGCAGCCGGAGGTTGGGCGGGGGGGCCGAGACCCAGTACTTC. Protein sequence: CASSRRLGGGAETQYF. The full variable domain, rest sourced from reference TRBV7-2 and TRBJ2-5, is GAGVSQSPSNKVTEKGKDVELRCDPISGHTALYWYRQSLGQGLEFLIYFQGNSAPDKSGLPSDRFSAERTGGSVSTLTIQRTQQEDSAVYLCASSRRLGGGAETQYFGPGTRLLVL.

This clone was counted once. The chain employs TRBV9 and TRBJ2-5, with D perhaps TRBD1 (5 bases). This CDR3 has 13 residues. Germline-derived CDR1 and CDR2 are SGDLS and YYNGEE. Trimming removed 3 bases at V and 5 bases at J, with 11 bases between. Here the CDR3 reads CASSDQGKETQYF. DNA for the CDR3: TGTGCCAGCAGCGACCAGGGCAAGGAGACCCAGTACTTC.

The chain is built from TRBV6-6 and TRBJ1-1; 7 positions agree with TRBD1. The V and J ends lost 10 bases and 6 bases, in that order; junction bases with no gene match: 17. The V gene's germline CDR1 is MNHNY and CDR2 SVGAGI (reference sequence). CDR3 length: 15 amino acids. This CDR3 is CATKQGPGFYAEAFF. CDR3 bases: TGTGCCACCAAACAGGGGCCCGGTTTTTATGCTGAAGCTTTCTTT.

A few counts support this clone. V gene TRBV5-1 combines with J gene TRBJ2-5; 13 bases agree with TRBD2. The CDR3 sequence is 15 residues long. Germline CDR1 is SGHRS and CDR2 is YFSETQ. The V gene end was trimmed by 4 bases and the J gene end by 3 bases; junction bases not matched to a gene: 3. CDR3 nucleotide sequence: TGCGCCAGCAGCCCCGGACTAGCGGGGGAAGAGACCCAGTACTTC. Amino acid sequence: CASSPGLAGEETQYF.

The J gene is TRBJ1-1, the V gene TRBV6-1, with D hard to call. CDR3 size: 13 residues. V was clipped by 6 bases and J by 1 base, with 9 bases between them. CDR1 is MNHNS, CDR2 SASEGT, per germline. Here the CDR3 DNA reads TGTGCCAGCAGGACGGGAAAGAACACTGAAGCTTTCTTT. Encoded protein: CASRTGKNTEAFF.

This chain joins TRBV2 and TRBJ1-4, with 7 bases fitting TRBD1. J lost 7 bases, V lost 10 bases, and 6 bases had no gene match. Germline CDR1 SNHLY, CDR2 FYNNEI. The CDR3 totals 12 residues. CDR3 nucleotide sequence: TGTGCCAAAGGACAGGCTAGTGAAAAACTGTTTTTT. This codes for CAKGQASEKLFF.

This clone was observed once. The V and J genes are TRBV30 and TRBJ2-4, with no clear D. Germline assignment: CDR1 GTSNPN and CDR2 SVGIG (reference sequence). V shed 1 base and J shed 4 bases, with 8 bases lying between them. The CDR3 runs to 13 residues. CDR3 residues: CAWSAGSKNIQYF. CDR3 DNA: TGTGCCTGGAGTGCGGGTTCGAAAAACATTCAGTACTTC.